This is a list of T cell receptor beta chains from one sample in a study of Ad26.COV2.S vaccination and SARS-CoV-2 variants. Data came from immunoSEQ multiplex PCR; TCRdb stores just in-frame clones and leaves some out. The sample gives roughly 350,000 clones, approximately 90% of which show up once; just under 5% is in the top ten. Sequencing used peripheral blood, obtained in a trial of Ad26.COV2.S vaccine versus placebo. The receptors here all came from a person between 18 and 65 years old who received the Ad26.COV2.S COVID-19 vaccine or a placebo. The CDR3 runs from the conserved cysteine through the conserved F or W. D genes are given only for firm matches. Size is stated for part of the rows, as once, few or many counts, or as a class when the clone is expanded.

CASSLGGLAGEDEQFF TGTGCCAGCAGCTTGGGGGGACTAGCGGGAGAGGATGAGCAGTTCTTC TRBJ2-1 TRBD2 . TRBV5-4
CASSVAGTGYGYTF TGTGCCAGCAGCGTAGCCGGGACTGGATATGGCTACACCTTC TRBJ1-2 . . TRBV9
CASSPTGGGQPQHF TGTGCCAGCAGTCCGACAGGGGGCGGCCAGCCCCAGCATTTT TRBJ1-5 TRBD1 . TRBV2
CASSRSGRGYNEQFF TGTGCCAGCAGCAGAAGCGGGAGAGGTTACAATGAGCAGTTCTTC TRBJ2-1 TRBD2 . TRBV13
CASSFSYWLSGELFF TGTGCCAGCAGCTTTTCCTACTGGTTATCCGGGGAGCTGTTTTTT TRBJ2-2 . once TRBV5-6
CASSTRQEMNTEAFF TGTGCCAGCAGCACCCGACAGGAAATGAACACTGAAGCTTTCTTT TRBJ1-1 . few TRBV13
CASSDAADPETQYF TGTGCCAGCTCAGACGCCGCGGATCCGGAGACCCAGTACTTC TRBJ2-5 . . TRBV18
CASTLSGSSYNEQFF TGTGCCAGCACCCTGTCCGGGAGCTCCTACAATGAGCAGTTCTTC TRBJ2-1 . . TRBV19
CAARGTGDNEQYF TGCGCCGCCCGTGGGACAGGGGATAACGAGCAGTACTTC TRBJ2-7 TRBD1 . TRBV10-2
CASSLSNTNTGELFF TGTGCCAGCAGCTTATCGAATACGAACACCGGGGAGCTGTTTTTT TRBJ2-2 . . TRBV7-2
CASTGTDSSYEQYF TGTGCCAGCACCGGGACAGATAGCTCCTACGAGCAGTACTTC TRBJ2-7 TRBD1 . TRBV7-9
CASRLSGNTIYF TGTGCCAGCAGACTATCTGGAAACACCATATATTTT TRBJ1-3 . once TRBV2
CASSSGQSYNSPLHF TGTGCCAGCTCCTCGGGACAGTCCTATAATTCACCCCTCCACTTT TRBJ1-6 TRBD1 . TRBV18
CASSLDPSGVSYEQYF TGCGCCAGCAGCTTGGACCCTAGCGGGGTCTCCTACGAGCAGTACTTC TRBJ2-7 TRBD2 . TRBV5-1
CASSLGTGVYNEQFF TGTGCCAGCAGCCTTGGGACAGGGGTGTACAATGAGCAGTTCTTC TRBJ2-1 TRBD1 . TRBV7-9
CASSQDLGGTYEQYF TGTGCCAGCAGCCAAGATTTAGGCGGAACCTACGAGCAGTACTTC TRBJ2-7 . . TRBV3-1/TRBV3-2
CSAGGQVDGYTF TGCAGCGCCGGGGGACAGGTTGATGGCTACACCTTC TRBJ1-2 TRBD1 . TRBV29-1
CASSAGVGNLGDTQYF TGTGCCAGCAGCGCGGGTGTGGGGAATTTGGGGGATACGCAGTATTTT TRBJ2-3 . . TRBV9
CASSQVFGSVYEQYF TGTGCCAGCAGCCAAGTTTTTGGCTCGGTTTACGAGCAGTACTTC TRBJ2-7 . . TRBV4-2
CASSPFSGVTEAFF TGTGCCAGCAGTCCCTTCAGCGGGGTCACTGAAGCTTTCTTT TRBJ1-1 . few TRBV6-2/TRBV6-3
CASSSPEGAIEKLFF TGTGCCAGCAGCTCCCCTGAGGGGGCGATTGAAAAACTGTTTTTT TRBJ1-4 TRBD1 . TRBV6-2/TRBV6-3
CASSLWTGAYEQYF TGCGCCAGCAGCCTATGGACAGGGGCCTACGAGCAGTACTTC TRBJ2-7 TRBD1 few TRBV5-1
CASSLLGQSVETQYF TGCGCCAGCAGCTTGCTGGGACAGTCGGTTGAGACCCAGTACTTC TRBJ2-5 TRBD1 . TRBV5-1
CASRLQGAQEKLFF TGTGCCAGCAGGCTACAGGGGGCTCAAGAAAAACTGTTTTTT TRBJ1-4 TRBD1 . TRBV27
CASSLSGDTEAFF TGTGCCAGCAGTTTATCGGGAGACACTGAAGCTTTCTTT TRBJ1-1 . . TRBV28
CASSFTPLDTGEKLFF TGTGCCAGCAGTTTCACCCCCTTGGACACAGGGGAAAAACTGTTTTTT TRBJ1-4 . few TRBV28
CSGARGGGETQYF TGCAGCGGTGCCAGGGGTGGAGGAGAGACCCAGTACTTC TRBJ2-5 . . TRBV29-1
CASSLRGSDEQYF TGTGCCAGCAGCCTCAGGGGGAGTGACGAGCAGTACTTC TRBJ2-7 TRBD1 . TRBV28
CASSQEGWTDTQYF TGTGCCAGCAGCCAAGAGGGGTGGACAGATACGCAGTATTTT TRBJ2-3 . . TRBV14
CASSLIVNTEAFF TGTGCCAGCAGCTTAATAGTGAACACTGAAGCTTTCTTT TRBJ1-1 . . TRBV11-2
CASSLEWNGPANTEAFF TGTGCCAGCAGCTTAGAATGGAACGGCCCTGCGAACACTGAAGCTTTCTTT TRBJ1-1 . . TRBV7-8
CASSPQGSGNQPQHF TGTGCCAGCAGTCCTCAGGGTTCAGGCAATCAGCCCCAGCATTTT TRBJ1-5 . once TRBV6-6
CASSQGRAHEQYF TGCGCCAGCAGCCAAGGGAGAGCCCACGAGCAGTACTTC TRBJ2-7 . . TRBV4-3
CASRDPTDYNEKLFF TGTGCCAGCAGGGACCCGACAGATTATAATGAAAAACTGTTTTTT TRBJ1-4 . . TRBV2
CAIRGEGIYEQYF TGTGCCATTCGGGGGGAGGGGATCTACGAGCAGTACTTC TRBJ2-7 TRBD2 . TRBV10-3
CASSLSYGYTF TGTGCCAGCAGTTTGTCCTATGGCTACACCTTC TRBJ1-2 . . TRBV28
CASSSGLAGVSDTQYF TGCGCCAGCAGCTCAGGACTAGCGGGAGTTTCAGATACGCAGTATTTT TRBJ2-3 TRBD2 . TRBV5-1
CATSRGGGDTGELFF TGTGCCACCAGCAGAGGCGGGGGAGACACCGGGGAGCTGTTTTTT TRBJ2-2 TRBD2 . TRBV15